The rows below give T cell receptor beta chains drawn from one sample of a study of OX40 agonist ivuxolimab in advanced cancers. Libraries were prepared by immunoSEQ multiplex PCR; TCRdb keeps only in-frame clonotypes and omits some of them. Found here are approximately 74,000 clones, about 90% of them singletons; the top ten hold roughly a tenth. Sequenced here: CD4+ or CD8+ T cells sorted from blood, sampled in a trial of the OX40 agonist ivuxolimab. These receptors were taken from an adult with an advanced solid tumor such as melanoma, head and neck, liver or kidney cancer. The CDR3 runs from the conserved cysteine through the conserved F or W. Fields, in order: V gene, D gene, J gene, clone size, CDR3 DNA, CDR3 protein. D genes are given only for firm matches. Rows give clone size only sometimes, using once, few, many, or a class for an expanded clone.

v_gene: TRBV5-1
d_gene: TRBD1
j_gene: TRBJ2-3
abundance: -
CDR3nt: TGCGCCAGCAGAACGGGACAGGGCGGTTTGGATACGCAGTATTTT
CDR3aa: CASRTGQGGLDTQYF

v_gene: TRBV6-5
d_gene: TRBD2
j_gene: TRBJ2-7
abundance: -
CDR3nt: TGTGCCAGCAGTTTAGCGGGGAGCGAGCAGTACTTC
CDR3aa: CASSLAGSEQYF

v_gene: TRBV7-2
d_gene: TRBD2
j_gene: TRBJ2-1
abundance: -
CDR3nt: TGTGCCAGCAGCCCTAGCGGACGTTCCTACAATGAGCAGTTCTTC
CDR3aa: CASSPSGRSYNEQFF

v_gene: TRBV19
d_gene: -
j_gene: TRBJ1-1
abundance: -
CDR3nt: TGTGCCAGTAGTCCCCCTCCGGGACCAAGGCCCACTGAAGCTTTCTTT
CDR3aa: CASSPPPGPRPTEAFF

v_gene: TRBV5-1
d_gene: TRBD2
j_gene: TRBJ2-2
abundance: -
CDR3nt: TGCGCCAGCAGCTTCGGGCGGGGGGACACCGGGGAGCTGTTTTTT
CDR3aa: CASSFGRGDTGELFF

v_gene: TRBV29-1
d_gene: -
j_gene: TRBJ1-2
abundance: -
CDR3nt: TGCAGCGTTGAGTATCGGACAACCTATGGCTACACCTTC
CDR3aa: CSVEYRTTYGYTF

v_gene: TRBV7-2
d_gene: -
j_gene: TRBJ1-1
abundance: few
CDR3nt: TGTGCCAGCAGCTTAGTGGGGCCGAACACTGAAGCTTTCTTT
CDR3aa: CASSLVGPNTEAFF

v_gene: TRBV28
d_gene: TRBD2
j_gene: TRBJ2-1
abundance: -
CDR3nt: TGTGCCAGCAGTAGTATTAGCGGGAGCTCCTACAATGAGCAGTTCTTC
CDR3aa: CASSSISGSSYNEQFF

v_gene: TRBV5-1
d_gene: TRBD2
j_gene: TRBJ2-3
abundance: -
CDR3nt: TGCGCCAGCAGCAGCACTAGCGGGAGTACAGATACGCAGTATTTT
CDR3aa: CASSSTSGSTDTQYF

v_gene: TRBV7-9
d_gene: TRBD2
j_gene: TRBJ2-3
abundance: -
CDR3nt: TGTGCCAGCAGCCCAACTAGCGGGACAGATACGCAGTATTTT
CDR3aa: CASSPTSGTDTQYF

v_gene: TRBV12-5
d_gene: TRBD1
j_gene: TRBJ2-3
abundance: -
CDR3nt: TGTGCTAGTGGTTCCCGGACAGGGGCCACAGATACGCAGTATTTT
CDR3aa: CASGSRTGATDTQYF

v_gene: TRBV7-2
d_gene: TRBD1
j_gene: TRBJ2-6
abundance: -
CDR3nt: TGTGCCAGCAGCCGACAGGGGGCCGGGGCCAACGTCCTGACTTTC
CDR3aa: CASSRQGAGANVLTF

v_gene: TRBV4-2
d_gene: -
j_gene: TRBJ2-7
abundance: -
CDR3nt: TGTGCCAGCAGCCAAGATCAACAAGCGAGGCAATACGAGCAGTACTTC
CDR3aa: CASSQDQQARQYEQYF

v_gene: TRBV11-3
d_gene: TRBD1
j_gene: TRBJ1-4
abundance: -
CDR3nt: TGTGCCAGCAGTACGCAGGGGGGCGGAAAACTGTTTTTT
CDR3aa: CASSTQGGGKLFF

v_gene: TRBV18
d_gene: -
j_gene: TRBJ2-3
abundance: -
CDR3nt: TGTGCCAGCTCACCTCCTAGCACAGATACGCAGTATTTT
CDR3aa: CASSPPSTDTQYF

v_gene: TRBV28
d_gene: TRBD1
j_gene: TRBJ2-7
abundance: -
CDR3nt: TGTGCCAGCAGTTTACAGGGGGCCCGATCTAACGAGCAGTACTTC
CDR3aa: CASSLQGARSNEQYF

v_gene: TRBV11-1
d_gene: -
j_gene: TRBJ2-5
abundance: -
CDR3nt: TGTGCCAGCAGCTTAGTGAAGGAGACCCAGTACTTC
CDR3aa: CASSLVKETQYF

v_gene: TRBV29-1
d_gene: TRBD1
j_gene: TRBJ2-7
abundance: once
CDR3nt: TGCAGCGTTGAAGCCCGGACAGGGCAAGAGCAGTACTTC
CDR3aa: CSVEARTGQEQYF

v_gene: TRBV5-6
d_gene: TRBD1
j_gene: TRBJ2-3
abundance: -
CDR3nt: TGTGCCAGCAGCTACAGGGGCCCACGTAAATATACGCAGTATTTT
CDR3aa: CASSYRGPRKYTQYF

v_gene: TRBV4-3
d_gene: TRBD1
j_gene: TRBJ1-2
abundance: -
CDR3nt: TGCGCCAGCAGCCTCAGATCCCAGGGGGCTGACTACACCTTC
CDR3aa: CASSLRSQGADYTF

v_gene: TRBV9
d_gene: -
j_gene: TRBJ1-4
abundance: -
CDR3nt: TGTGCCAGCAGCGTAGACTTCGGCGGTTTCGGTGAAAAACTGTTTTTT
CDR3aa: CASSVDFGGFGEKLFF

v_gene: TRBV5-4
d_gene: TRBD2
j_gene: TRBJ2-5
abundance: -
CDR3nt: TGTGCCAGCAGCTTGGGACCTAGCGGGAAGACCCAGTACTTC
CDR3aa: CASSLGPSGKTQYF

v_gene: TRBV5-4
d_gene: TRBD2
j_gene: TRBJ2-3
abundance: -
CDR3nt: TGTGCCAGCAGCCAAGGGGGGGCGGGAGGTATAGATACGCAGTATTTT
CDR3aa: CASSQGGAGGIDTQYF

v_gene: TRBV7-3
d_gene: -
j_gene: TRBJ2-5
abundance: once
CDR3nt: TGTGCCAGCAGCTTAGGCCCAGGGGTTAGAGAGACCCAGTACTTC
CDR3aa: CASSLGPGVRETQYF

v_gene: TRBV5-5
d_gene: -
j_gene: TRBJ1-2
abundance: -
CDR3nt: TGTGCCAGCAGCTTTTCGGCCGCAGACTATGGCTACACCTTC
CDR3aa: CASSFSAADYGYTF

v_gene: TRBV5-6
d_gene: TRBD1
j_gene: TRBJ2-1
abundance: -
CDR3nt: TGTGCCACCCAGAGGAACAGGGGTCGAACTGAGCAGTTCTTC
CDR3aa: CATQRNRGRTEQFF

v_gene: TRBV29-1
d_gene: TRBD2
j_gene: TRBJ2-1
abundance: -
CDR3nt: TGCAGCGTTGCTCGCGGACTAGCGGGAGGGCCTGGTTTCAATGAGCAGTTCTTC
CDR3aa: CSVARGLAGGPGFNEQFF

v_gene: TRBV5-1
d_gene: -
j_gene: TRBJ2-2
abundance: -
CDR3nt: TGCGCCAGCAGGGAAGGTGCGACCGGGGAGCTGTTTTTT
CDR3aa: CASREGATGELFF

v_gene: TRBV7-3
d_gene: -
j_gene: TRBJ2-3
abundance: -
CDR3nt: TGTGCCAGCAGCCAAGAGGCTGGAGATACGCAGTATTTT
CDR3aa: CASSQEAGDTQYF

v_gene: TRBV2
d_gene: -
j_gene: TRBJ1-6
abundance: -
CDR3nt: TGTGCCAGCAGCCGAACCTATAATTCACCCCTCCACTTT
CDR3aa: CASSRTYNSPLHF

v_gene: TRBV19
d_gene: -
j_gene: TRBJ2-7
abundance: -
CDR3nt: TGTGCCAGTACCCTAAAGGGGGGGAAGCTTGGCGAGCAGTACTTC
CDR3aa: CASTLKGGKLGEQYF

v_gene: TRBV6-1
d_gene: -
j_gene: TRBJ2-7
abundance: -
CDR3nt: TGTGCCAGCAGTGAGAGGCAGATACTTAACGAGCAGTACTTC
CDR3aa: CASSERQILNEQYF

v_gene: TRBV7-3
d_gene: -
j_gene: TRBJ2-5
abundance: -
CDR3nt: TGTGCCAGCAGCTTACAAGGGTCCGCTCACACGGGGGAGACCCAGTACTTC
CDR3aa: CASSLQGSAHTGETQYF

v_gene: TRBV6-6
d_gene: TRBD2
j_gene: TRBJ2-1
abundance: -
CDR3nt: TGTGCCAGCATACGAGAGGGACTAGAGTTCCATGAGCAGTTCTTC
CDR3aa: CASIREGLEFHEQFF

v_gene: TRBV4-2
d_gene: -
j_gene: TRBJ1-5
abundance: -
CDR3nt: TGTGCCAGCAGCCATAGCTCTGGGGGGGCGCAGCAGCCCCAGCATTTT
CDR3aa: CASSHSSGGAQQPQHF

v_gene: TRBV6-6
d_gene: -
j_gene: TRBJ2-6
abundance: -
CDR3nt: TGTGCCAGCAGTTACTCAGACATCGCTGGGGCCAACGTCCTGACTTTC
CDR3aa: CASSYSDIAGANVLTF

v_gene: TRBV7-6
d_gene: TRBD1
j_gene: TRBJ1-1
abundance: -
CDR3nt: TGTGCCAGCAGCCGGGACAGGGGGAACACTGAAGCTTTCTTT
CDR3aa: CASSRDRGNTEAFF

v_gene: TRBV2
d_gene: -
j_gene: TRBJ1-4
abundance: -
CDR3nt: TGTGCCAGCACCCGTGCAGGGCCTGAAAAACTGTTTTTT
CDR3aa: CASTRAGPEKLFF

v_gene: TRBV11-3
d_gene: -
j_gene: TRBJ2-1
abundance: -
CDR3nt: TGTGCCAGCAGCACCCGGACTAAAGTGGATGAGCAGTTCTTC
CDR3aa: CASSTRTKVDEQFF

v_gene: TRBV7-2
d_gene: -
j_gene: TRBJ2-2
abundance: -
CDR3nt: TGTGCCAGCAGAAACGGGGAGCTGTTTTTT
CDR3aa: CASRNGELFF

v_gene: TRBV18
d_gene: -
j_gene: TRBJ1-5
abundance: -
CDR3nt: TGTGCCAGCTCAACGAATAGCAATCAGCCCCAGCATTTT
CDR3aa: CASSTNSNQPQHF

v_gene: TRBV20-1
d_gene: -
j_gene: TRBJ2-3
abundance: -
CDR3nt: TGCAGTGCTAGATTGGGAGATACGCAGTATTTT
CDR3aa: CSARLGDTQYF

v_gene: TRBV30
d_gene: -
j_gene: TRBJ2-2
abundance: -
CDR3nt: TGTGCCTGGATCCGACGGGGGTTGACCGGGGAGCTGTTTTTT
CDR3aa: CAWIRRGLTGELFF

v_gene: TRBV7-9
d_gene: TRBD2
j_gene: TRBJ2-7
abundance: few
CDR3nt: TGTGCCAGCAGTCTCGGACTAGCATTCTACGAGCAGTACTTC
CDR3aa: CASSLGLAFYEQYF

v_gene: TRBV7-2
d_gene: -
j_gene: TRBJ2-3
abundance: -
CDR3nt: TGTGCCAGCAGCCAACATACGCAGTATTTT
CDR3aa: CASSQHTQYF

v_gene: TRBV6-5
d_gene: -
j_gene: TRBJ1-5
abundance: -
CDR3nt: TGTGCCAGCAGTTACCAGCGAAATCAGCCCCAGCATTTT
CDR3aa: CASSYQRNQPQHF

v_gene: TRBV28
d_gene: TRBD2
j_gene: TRBJ2-7
abundance: -
CDR3nt: TGTGCCAGCAGTTCCCCCCCTAGCGGGTTCTACGAGCAGTACTTC
CDR3aa: CASSSPPSGFYEQYF